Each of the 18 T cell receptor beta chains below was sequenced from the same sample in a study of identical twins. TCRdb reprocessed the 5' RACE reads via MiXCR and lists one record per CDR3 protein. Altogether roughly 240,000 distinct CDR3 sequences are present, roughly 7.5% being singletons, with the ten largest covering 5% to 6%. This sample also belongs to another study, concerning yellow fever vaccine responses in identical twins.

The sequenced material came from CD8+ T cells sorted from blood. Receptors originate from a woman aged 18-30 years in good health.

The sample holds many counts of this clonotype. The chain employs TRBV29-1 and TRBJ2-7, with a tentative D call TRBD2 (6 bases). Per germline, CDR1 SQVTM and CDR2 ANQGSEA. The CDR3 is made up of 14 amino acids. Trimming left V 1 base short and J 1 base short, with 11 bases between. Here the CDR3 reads CSVEVGTSSYEQYF. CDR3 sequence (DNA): TGCAGCGTTGAAGTAGGGACTTCATCCTACGAGCAGTACTTC.

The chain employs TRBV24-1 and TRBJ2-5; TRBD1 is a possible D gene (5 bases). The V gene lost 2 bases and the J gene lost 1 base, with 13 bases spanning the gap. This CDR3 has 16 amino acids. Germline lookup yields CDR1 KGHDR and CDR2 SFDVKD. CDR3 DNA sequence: TGTGCCACCAGTGATTGGGTTGGAGACAGCCAAGAGACCCAGTACTTC. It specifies CATSDWVGDSQETQYF.

The chain's CDR3 is CASSLMGYPQFF. The CDR3 bases are TGTGCCAGCAGCTTAATGGGGTATCCTCAGTTCTTC. This chain links TRBV13 with TRBJ2-1; D not certain. The CDR3 consists of 12 residues. In germline, CDR1 is PRHDT, CDR2 FYEKMQ (reference sequence). V lost 2 bases and J 13 bases, leaving 12 bases between the germline ends.

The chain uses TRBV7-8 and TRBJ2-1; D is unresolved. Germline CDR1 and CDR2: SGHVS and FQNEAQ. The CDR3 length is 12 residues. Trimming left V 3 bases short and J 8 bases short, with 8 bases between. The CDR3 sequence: CASSFGPDEQFF. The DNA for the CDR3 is TGTGCCAGCAGCTTTGGGCCGGATGAGCAGTTCTTC.

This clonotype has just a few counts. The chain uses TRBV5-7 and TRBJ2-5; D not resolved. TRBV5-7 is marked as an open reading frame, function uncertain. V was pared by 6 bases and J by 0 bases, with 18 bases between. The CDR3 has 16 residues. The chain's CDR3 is CASTGERGKYQETQYF. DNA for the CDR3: TGTGCCAGCACTGGTGAGAGAGGAAAGTACCAAGAGACCCAGTACTTC.

CDR3 sequence reads: CASSPALGLGSTDTQYF. DNA for the CDR3: TGTGCCAGCAGCCCCGCCCTCGGGCTTGGGAGCACAGATACGCAGTATTTT. The gene calls are TRBV28 and TRBJ2-3, with unresolved D. Trimming left V 6 bases short and J 0 bases short, with 19 bases between. Germline CDR1 is MDHEN and CDR2 is SYDVKM. The CDR3 covers 17 residues.

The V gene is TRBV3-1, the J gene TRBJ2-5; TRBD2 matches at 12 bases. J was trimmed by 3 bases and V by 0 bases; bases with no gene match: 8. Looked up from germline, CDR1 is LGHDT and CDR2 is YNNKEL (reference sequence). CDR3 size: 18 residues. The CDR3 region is CASSQDLLAGGPEETQYF. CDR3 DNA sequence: TGTGCCAGCAGCCAAGATCTGCTAGCGGGGGGGCCCGAAGAGACCCAGTACTTC.

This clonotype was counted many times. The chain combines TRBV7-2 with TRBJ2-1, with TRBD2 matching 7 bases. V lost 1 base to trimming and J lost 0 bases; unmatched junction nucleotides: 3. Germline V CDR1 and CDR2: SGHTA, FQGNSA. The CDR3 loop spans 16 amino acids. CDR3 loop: CASSLVGGGSYNEQFF. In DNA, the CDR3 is TGTGCCAGCAGCTTAGTAGGCGGGGGCTCCTACAATGAGCAGTTCTTC.

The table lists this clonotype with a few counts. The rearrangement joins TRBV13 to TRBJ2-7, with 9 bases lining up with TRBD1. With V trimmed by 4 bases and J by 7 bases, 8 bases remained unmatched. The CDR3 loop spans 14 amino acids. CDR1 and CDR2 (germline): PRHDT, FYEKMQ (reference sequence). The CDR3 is CASSYRTGGYEQYV. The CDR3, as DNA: TGTGCCAGCAGCTACCGAACAGGGGGCTATGAGCAGTACGTC.

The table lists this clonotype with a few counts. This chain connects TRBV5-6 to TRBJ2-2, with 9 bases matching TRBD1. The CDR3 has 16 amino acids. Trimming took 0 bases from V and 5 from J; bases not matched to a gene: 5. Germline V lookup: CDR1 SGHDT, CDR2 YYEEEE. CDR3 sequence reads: CASSLADRGRTGELFF. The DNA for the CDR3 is TGTGCCAGCAGCTTGGCCGACAGGGGGAGGACCGGGGAGCTGTTTTTT.

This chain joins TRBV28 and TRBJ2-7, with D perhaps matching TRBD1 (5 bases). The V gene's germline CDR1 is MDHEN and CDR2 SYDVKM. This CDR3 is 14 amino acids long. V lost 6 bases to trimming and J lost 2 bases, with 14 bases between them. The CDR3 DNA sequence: TGTGCCAGCAGGACGGGCCAGGGCCCCTACGAGCAGTACTTC. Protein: CASRTGQGPYEQYF.

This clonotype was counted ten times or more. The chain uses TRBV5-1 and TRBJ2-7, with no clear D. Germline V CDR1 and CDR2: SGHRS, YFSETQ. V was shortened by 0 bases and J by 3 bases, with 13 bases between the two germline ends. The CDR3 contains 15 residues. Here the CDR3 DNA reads TGCGCCAGCAGCTTGGGTTTGTACGGATACTACGAGCAGTACTTC. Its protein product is CASSLGLYGYYEQYF.

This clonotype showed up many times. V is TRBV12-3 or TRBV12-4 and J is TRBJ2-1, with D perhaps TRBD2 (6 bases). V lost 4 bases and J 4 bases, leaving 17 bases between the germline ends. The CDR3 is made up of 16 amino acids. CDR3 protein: CASSYPQGGTYNEQFF. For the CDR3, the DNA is TGTGCCAGCAGTTACCCCCAGGGCGGGACTTACAATGAGCAGTTCTTC.

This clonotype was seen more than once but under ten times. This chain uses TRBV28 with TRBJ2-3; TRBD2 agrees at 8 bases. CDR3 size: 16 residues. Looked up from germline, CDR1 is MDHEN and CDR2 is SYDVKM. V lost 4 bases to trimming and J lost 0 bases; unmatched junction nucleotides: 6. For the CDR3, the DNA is TGTGCCAGCAGTTCCCCGGGACTAGTGAGCACAGATACGCAGTATTTT. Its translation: CASSSPGLVSTDTQYF.

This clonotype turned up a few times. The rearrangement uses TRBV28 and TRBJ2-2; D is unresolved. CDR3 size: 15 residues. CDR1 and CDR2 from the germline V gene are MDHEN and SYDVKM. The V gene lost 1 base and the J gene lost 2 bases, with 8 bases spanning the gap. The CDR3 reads CASSLSSTNTGELFF. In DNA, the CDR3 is TGTGCCAGCAGTTTATCCAGTACAAACACCGGGGAGCTGTTTTTT.

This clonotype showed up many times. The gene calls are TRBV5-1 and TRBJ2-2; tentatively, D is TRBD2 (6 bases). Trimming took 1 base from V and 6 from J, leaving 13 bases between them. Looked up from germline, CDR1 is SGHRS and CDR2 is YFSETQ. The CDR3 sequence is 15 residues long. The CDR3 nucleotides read TGCGCCAGCAGCTTGTTGGGACTTTCCCCCGGGGAGCTGTTTTTT. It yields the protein CASSLLGLSPGELFF. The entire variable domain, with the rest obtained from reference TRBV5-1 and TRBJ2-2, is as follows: KAGVTQTPRYLIKTRGQQVTLSCSPISGHRSVSWYQQTPGQGLQFLFEYFSETQRNKGNFPGRFSGRQFSNSRSEMNVSTLELGDSALYLCASSLLGLSPGELFFGEGSRLTVL.

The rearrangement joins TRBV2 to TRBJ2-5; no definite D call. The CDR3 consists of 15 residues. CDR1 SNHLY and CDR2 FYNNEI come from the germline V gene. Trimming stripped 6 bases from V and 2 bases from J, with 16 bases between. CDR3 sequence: CASREEVQEQETQYF. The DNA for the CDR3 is TGTGCCAGCAGAGAGGAAGTCCAGGAACAAGAGACCCAGTACTTC.

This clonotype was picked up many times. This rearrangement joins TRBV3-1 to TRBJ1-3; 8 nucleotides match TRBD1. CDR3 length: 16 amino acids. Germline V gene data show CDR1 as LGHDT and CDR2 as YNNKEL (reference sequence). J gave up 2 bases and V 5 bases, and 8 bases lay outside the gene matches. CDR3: CASSTRQGSTGNTIYF. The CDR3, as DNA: TGTGCCAGCAGCACGCGACAGGGGAGCACTGGAAACACCATATATTTT.